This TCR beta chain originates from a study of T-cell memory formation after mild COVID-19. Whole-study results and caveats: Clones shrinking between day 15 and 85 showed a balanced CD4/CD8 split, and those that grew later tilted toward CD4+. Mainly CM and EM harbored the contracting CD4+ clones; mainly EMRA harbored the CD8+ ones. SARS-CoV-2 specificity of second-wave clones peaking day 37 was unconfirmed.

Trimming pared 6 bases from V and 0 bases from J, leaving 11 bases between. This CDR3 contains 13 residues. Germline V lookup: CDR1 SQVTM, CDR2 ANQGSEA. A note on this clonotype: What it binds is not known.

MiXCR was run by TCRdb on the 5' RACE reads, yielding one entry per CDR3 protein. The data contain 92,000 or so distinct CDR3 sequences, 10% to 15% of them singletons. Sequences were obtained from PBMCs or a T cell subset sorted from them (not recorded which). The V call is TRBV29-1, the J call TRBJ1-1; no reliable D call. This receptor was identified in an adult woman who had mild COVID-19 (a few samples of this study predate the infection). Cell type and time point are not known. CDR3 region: CSVKDGMNTEAFF. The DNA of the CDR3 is TGCAGCGTCAAGGACGGCATGAACACTGAAGCTTTCTTT.